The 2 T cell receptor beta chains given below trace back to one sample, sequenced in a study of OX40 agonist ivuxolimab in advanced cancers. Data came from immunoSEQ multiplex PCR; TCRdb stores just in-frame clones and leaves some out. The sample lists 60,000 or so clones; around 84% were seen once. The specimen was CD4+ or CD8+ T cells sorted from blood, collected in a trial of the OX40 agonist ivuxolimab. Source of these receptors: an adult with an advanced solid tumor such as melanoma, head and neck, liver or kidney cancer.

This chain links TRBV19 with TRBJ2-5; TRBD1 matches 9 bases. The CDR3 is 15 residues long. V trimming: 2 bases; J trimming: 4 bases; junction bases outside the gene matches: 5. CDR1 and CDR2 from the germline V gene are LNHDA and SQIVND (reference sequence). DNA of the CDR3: TGTGCCAGTAGTATACCCGGGACAGGGAGAGAGACCCAGTACTTC. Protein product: CASSIPGTGRETQYF.

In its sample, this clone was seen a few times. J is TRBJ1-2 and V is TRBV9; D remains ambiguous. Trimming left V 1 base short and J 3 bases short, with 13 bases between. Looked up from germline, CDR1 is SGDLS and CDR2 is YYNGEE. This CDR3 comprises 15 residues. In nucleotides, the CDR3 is TGTGCCAGCAGCGTATCGGGAGTCGATGACTATGGCTACACCTTC. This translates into CASSVSGVDDYGYTF.